These T cell receptor beta chains were read from a single sample in a study of blood T cells in healthy people across ages. Via MiXCR, TCRdb re-called the 5' RACE reads, giving one row per CDR3 protein. The data contain about 650,000 distinct CDR3 sequences, roughly 30% of them singletons. The specimen was blood. The receptors come from a woman aged 80 or over in good health. Both conserved end residues are part of each CDR3. The order of the fields is D gene, J gene, CDR3 length, clone size, V gene, CDR3 protein, CDR3 DNA. The D gene is left open where the match is weak. Part of the rows lack a size; the others show once, few, many or a class for expanded clones.

>.|TRBJ2-7|14|many|TRBV20-1
CSARDFYSSYEQYF
TGCAGTGCTAGGGACTTCTACAGCTCCTACGAGCAGTACTTC
>TRBD2|TRBJ2-5|18|many|TRBV10-2
CASSESTPLAGVQETQYF
TGCGCCAGCAGTGAGTCGACTCCGCTAGCGGGGGTGCAAGAGACCCAGTACTTC
>.|TRBJ2-2|15|few|TRBV7-2
CASSANPSGAGELFF
TGTGCCAGCAGCGCGAACCCCTCAGGGGCCGGGGAGCTGTTTTTT
>TRBD1|TRBJ1-1|16|few|TRBV29-1
CSDRGGTGSGNTEAFF
TGCAGCGACAGGGGGGGGACAGGGAGTGGGAACACTGAAGCTTTCTTT
>.|TRBJ2-1|19|many|TRBV7-2
CASSLEGGPPAYSYNEQFF
TGTGCCAGCAGCTTAGAGGGGGGCCCCCCGGCCTACTCCTACAATGAGCAGTTCTTC
>TRBD2|TRBJ2-1|18|.|TRBV7-9
CASSPGLAGGSSYNEQFF
TGTGCCAGCAGCCCGGGACTAGCAGGGGGGAGCTCCTACAATGAGCAGTTCTTC
>TRBD2|TRBJ2-3|15|many|TRBV20-1
CSATPGLVVPDTQYF
TGCAGTGCTACTCCGGGACTAGTGGTTCCAGATACGCAGTATTTT
>.|TRBJ1-1|15|.|TRBV4-2
CASSQDPASVAEAFF
TGTGCCAGCAGCCAAGACCCAGCTTCGGTTGCTGAAGCTTTCTTT
>TRBD1|TRBJ2-1|16|many|TRBV5-6
CASSRGTGGLGNEQFF
TGTGCCAGCAGCCGGGGGACAGGGGGCCTTGGGAATGAGCAGTTCTTC
>TRBD1|TRBJ1-1|14|many|TRBV4-3
CASSYGQVNTEAFF
TGCGCCAGCAGCTACGGACAGGTGAACACTGAAGCTTTCTTT
>.|TRBJ1-4|14|many|TRBV7-9
CASSSSGSWGKLFF
TGTGCCAGCAGCTCATCAGGGTCCTGGGGAAAACTGTTTTTT
>.|TRBJ2-1|15|.|TRBV7-9
CASSRGGSGEDEQFF
TGTGCCAGCAGCAGGGGGGGGTCAGGGGAGGATGAGCAGTTCTTC
>TRBD1|TRBJ2-7|14|many|TRBV5-1
CASSRTGFPYEQYF
TGCGCCAGCAGCAGGACAGGGTTTCCCTACGAGCAGTACTTC
>.|TRBJ1-1|14|.|TRBV7-9
CASSLIAGDTEAFF
TGTGCCAGCAGCTTAATAGCAGGAGACACTGAAGCTTTCTTT
>TRBD2|TRBJ2-3|11|many|TRBV6-5
CASTDGGAQYF
TGTGCCAGCACCGACGGGGGGGCGCAGTATTTT
>.|TRBJ1-1|13|.|TRBV29-1
CSVVRLGNTEAFF
TGCAGCGTTGTCAGGCTGGGGAACACTGAAGCTTTCTTT
>.|TRBJ1-5|15|many|TRBV4-3
CASSQTTDYNQPQHF
TGCGCCAGCAGCCAAACGACCGATTACAATCAGCCCCAGCATTTT
>TRBD2|TRBJ2-3|14|.|TRBV20-1
CSARPAGSTDTQYF
TGCAGTGCTCGGCCAGCGGGGAGCACAGATACGCAGTATTTT
>TRBD1|TRBJ1-5|15|few|TRBV28
CASSQRDRVNQPQHF
TGTGCCAGCAGTCAGAGGGACAGGGTAAATCAGCCCCAGCATTTT
>.|TRBJ2-5|14|many|TRBV5-1
CASSWRSLQETQYF
TGCGCCAGCAGCTGGCGAAGCCTCCAAGAGACCCAGTACTTC
>TRBD2|TRBJ2-5|15|many|TRBV20-1
CSAPTSGGLQETQYF
TGCAGTGCTCCGACTAGCGGGGGGCTTCAAGAGACCCAGTACTTC
>TRBD1|TRBJ1-5|12|.|TRBV20-1
CSVKQGNQPQHF
TGCAGTGTAAAACAGGGGAATCAGCCCCAGCATTTT
>TRBD1|TRBJ2-1|14|many|TRBV6-5
CASRRQGVYNEQFF
TGTGCCAGCAGACGACAGGGGGTTTACAATGAGCAGTTCTTC
>TRBD1|TRBJ2-7|15|.|TRBV18
CASSLRQGRGNEQYF
TGTGCCAGCTCACTACGACAGGGTAGGGGTAACGAGCAGTACTTC
>TRBD2|TRBJ2-7|15|many|TRBV14
CASSRGLAGAREQYF
TGTGCCAGCAGCCGGGGACTAGCGGGGGCGAGGGAGCAGTACTTC
>.|TRBJ2-2|14|.|TRBV11-2
CASSLERQSGELFF
TGTGCCAGCAGCTTAGAGAGACAGTCCGGGGAGCTGTTTTTT
>TRBD1|TRBJ1-3|14|few|TRBV13
CASDLGQAGNTIYF
TGTGCCAGCGACCTCGGACAGGCTGGAAACACCATATATTTT
>.|TRBJ2-5|16|.|TRBV20-1
CSAPGLAGSIKETQYF
TGCAGTGCTCCGGGACTGGCGGGCTCGATCAAAGAGACCCAGTACTTC
>TRBD1|TRBJ1-1|16|.|TRBV6-2/TRBV6-3
CASSPGTGRMNTEAFF
TGTGCCAGCAGCCCGGGGACAGGGCGTATGAACACTGAAGCTTTCTTT
>TRBD1|TRBJ2-6|17|many|TRBV5-1
CASRRTGGIEGANVLTF
TGCGCCAGCAGGAGGACAGGGGGCATAGAAGGGGCCAACGTCCTGACTTTC
>TRBD1|TRBJ1-1|14|many|TRBV29-1
CSVATGGEYTEAFF
TGCAGCGTTGCGACAGGGGGGGAATACACTGAAGCTTTCTTT
>.|TRBJ1-1|14|many|TRBV7-2
CASSSDSKNTEAFF
TGTGCCAGCAGTTCCGACAGTAAGAACACTGAAGCTTTCTTT
>.|TRBJ2-5|14|.|TRBV6-2/TRBV6-3
CASIKTTSGETQYF
TGTGCCAGCATTAAAACTACGAGCGGGGAGACCCAGTACTTC
>TRBD1|TRBJ1-2|16|.|TRBV5-4
CASSSQLKTGGYGYTF
TGTGCCAGCAGCTCCCAATTAAAGACAGGGGGCTATGGCTACACCTTC
>.|TRBJ1-5|15|many|TRBV7-2
CASSFTVGNNQPQHF
TGTGCCAGCAGCTTCACGGTGGGTAACAATCAGCCCCAGCATTTT
>.|TRBJ2-1|16|many|TRBV7-7
CASSPSRAGNYNEQFF
TGTGCTAGCAGCCCTTCCCGGGCAGGGAACTACAATGAGCAGTTCTTC
>.|TRBJ1-5|14|.|TRBV7-2
CASSLSGEYQPQHF
TGTGCCAGCAGCTTATCAGGGGAATATCAGCCCCAGCATTTT
>.|TRBJ2-3|15|.|TRBV20-1
CSAVGLSRPTDTQYF
TGCAGTGCCGTGGGACTTTCAAGACCCACAGATACGCAGTATTTT
>.|TRBJ1-2|14|many|TRBV7-2
CASSLATAPSGYTF
TGTGCCAGCAGCTTAGCCACAGCCCCGAGTGGCTACACCTTC
>.|TRBJ2-5|9|.|TRBV20-1
CSAGGTQYF
TGCAGTGCTGGAGGGACCCAGTACTTC
>TRBD2|TRBJ2-5|16|many|TRBV20-1
CSVPRRGGLGGETQYF
TGCAGTGTCCCTCGGCGCGGGGGGCTTGGGGGGGAGACCCAGTACTTC
>.|TRBJ1-2|13|few|TRBV11-2
CASSLDQQFGYTF
TGTGCCAGCAGCTTAGATCAACAGTTTGGCTACACCTTC
>.|TRBJ2-1|14|many|TRBV20-1
CSARGWDSHNEQFF
TGCAGTGCCCGGGGCTGGGACTCCCACAATGAGCAGTTCTTC
>.|TRBJ1-2|13|.|TRBV28
CASSLSKGIGYTF
TGTGCCAGCAGTTTGTCGAAGGGAATCGGCTACACCTTC
>.|TRBJ1-5|14|few|TRBV20-1
CSARRGSLNQPQHF
TGCAGTGCTCGGCGGGGCTCTCTTAATCAGCCCCAGCATTTT
>.|TRBJ1-1|15|many|TRBV7-2
CASSLTPSLRTEAFF
TGTGCCAGCAGCTTAACCCCGTCACTGCGCACTGAAGCTTTCTTT
>.|TRBJ2-1|14|.|TRBV30
CAWRPVPIYNEQFF
TGTGCCTGGAGGCCCGTTCCAATCTACAATGAGCAGTTCTTC
>TRBD1|TRBJ2-2|14|.|TRBV7-2
CASSGVRGPGELFF
TGTGCCAGCAGCGGAGTCAGGGGGCCCGGGGAGCTGTTTTTT
>.|TRBJ2-1|15|.|TRBV7-2
CASSLAGTTFNEQFF
TGTGCCAGCAGCTTAGCCGGGACAACTTTCAATGAGCAGTTCTTC
>TRBD1|TRBJ1-4|15|many|TRBV4-1
CASSTGTGPGKKLFF
TGCGCCAGCAGCACTGGGACAGGACCCGGGAAAAAACTGTTTTTT
>.|TRBJ1-5|16|.|TRBV5-6
CASSLKENLLREPQHF
TGTGCCAGCAGCCTCAAGGAGAATCTCTTACGGGAGCCCCAGCATTTT
>.|TRBJ1-2|13|many|TRBV5-1
CASSLSQSYGYTF
TGCGCCAGCAGCTTGAGCCAGTCCTATGGCTACACCTTC
>.|TRBJ2-7|13|many|TRBV5-1
CASSLAPYYEQYF
TGCGCCAGCAGCTTGGCACCTTACTACGAGCAGTACTTC
>.|TRBJ2-3|18|many|TRBV4-3
CASSQGGGQGLSTDTQYF
TGCGCCAGCAGCCAAGGGGGGGGCCAGGGACTGAGCACAGATACGCAGTATTTT
>TRBD2|TRBJ2-3|15|many|TRBV7-9
CASSSRGGATDTQYF
TGTGCCAGCAGCTCCCGGGGGGGCGCCACAGATACGCAGTATTTT
>TRBD2|TRBJ2-3|15|once|TRBV20-1
CSAPIAGAFTDTQYF
TGCAGTGCCCCCATAGCGGGGGCCTTCACAGATACGCAGTATTTT